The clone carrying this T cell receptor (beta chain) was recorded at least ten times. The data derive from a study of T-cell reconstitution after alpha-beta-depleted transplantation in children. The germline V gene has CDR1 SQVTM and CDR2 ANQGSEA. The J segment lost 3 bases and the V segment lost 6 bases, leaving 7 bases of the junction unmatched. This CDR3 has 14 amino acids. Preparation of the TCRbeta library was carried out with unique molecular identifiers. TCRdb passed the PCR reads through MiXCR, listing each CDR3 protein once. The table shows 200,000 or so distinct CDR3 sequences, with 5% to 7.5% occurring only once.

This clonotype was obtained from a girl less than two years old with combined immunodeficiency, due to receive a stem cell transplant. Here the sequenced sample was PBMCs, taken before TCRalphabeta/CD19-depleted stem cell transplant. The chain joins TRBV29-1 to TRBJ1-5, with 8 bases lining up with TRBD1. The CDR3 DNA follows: TGCAGCGTCTCGACAGGGGCATACAATCAGCCCCAGCATTTT. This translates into CSVSTGAYNQPQHF. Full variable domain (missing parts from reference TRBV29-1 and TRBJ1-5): SAVISQKPSRDICQRGTSLTIQCQVDSQVTMMFWYRQQPGQSLTLIATANQGSEATYESGFVIDKFPISRPNLTFSTLTVSNMSPEDSSIYLCSVSTGAYNQPQHFGDGTRLSIL.